Given below is one TCR beta chain in context. Only a few counts were recorded for this clone. Its antigen has not been determined. No much larger clone is present one base from it, and per-base qualities are unavailable. This specimen belongs to a study of chemoradiotherapy in HPV16-positive cancers (dated by TCRdb to between 2021 and 2024). About the investigation overall: Candidate HPV-specific T-cell clones and common TCR motifs were defined by functional T-cell assays performed on cells from two HPV16-positive patients. The candidate HPV-specific TCRs and motifs were subsequently tracked in TCR repertoires obtained from 86 patients with HPV-related cancers. Whether T-cell immunity against the HPV oncoproteins E6 and E7 changes during chemoradiotherapy and whether survival is affected by this immunity were examined in the study. General conclusions and limits of the study: The functional definition of HPV-specific T cells was derived from only a couple of HPV16-positive patients, and the survival association was reported for HPV16-positive patients. In HPV16-positive patients, expansion of HPV-responsive T cells during chemoradiotherapy was associated with improved recurrence-free survival. Expansion of candidate HPV-specific clones and E7-related TCR motifs was observed in the tumor microenvironment during treatment, whereas no such expansion was observed for non-HPV-specific T cells.

Repertoires were sampled repeatedly over the course of chemoradiotherapy so that clonal expansion in the tumor microenvironment could be followed. As encoded in the germline V gene, CDR1 is MDHEN while CDR2 is SYDVKM. Taken from cysteine to phenylalanine, the CDR3 has 14 residues. The kept DNA is CDR3 alone, 42 bases in frame from the first base. V and J lose 3 bases and 5 bases, and a span of 13 bases separates them. The library was produced with the immunoSEQ multiplex PCR assay. The table was pulled from immuneACCESS by TCRdb, which kept in-frame rearrangements only. Such tables lose some clones; where checked, under half of the loss comes from unresolved V genes, and the rest has no known cause. In this sample the table shows about 5,300 clones, 75% to 90% of which occur a single time. Roughly 9.7% of the sample is in the top ten clones.

The sequence is built from TRBV28 and TRBJ1-2, with an unclear D gene assignment. The material sequenced was tumor tissue, taken from a patient who underwent chemoradiotherapy. This receptor was identified in a human donor with HPV-associated anogenital cancer. The CDR3 here reads CASSFGRLEYGYTF. In nucleotides, the sequence is TGTGCCAGCAGTTTTGGCAGACTGGAGTATGGCTACACCTTC.